This T cell receptor beta chain was captured by sequencing in a study of blood T cell repertoires in COVID-19. This CDR3 contains 20 residues. Per germline, CDR1 MGHRA and CDR2 YSYEKL. Trimming removed 1 base from V and 0 bases from J, with 22 bases in between. Assay: immunoSEQ multiplex PCR; the TCRdb copy retains only in-frame clones and omits some. Seen here are about 400,000 clones, approximately 90% observed once, and the top ten hold around 4.4%. The chain has TRBV4-1 and TRBJ2-4; the D gene is possibly TRBD1 (6 bases). Source material: peripheral blood. The TCR was taken from a woman aged 30 to 39 with acute or convalescent COVID-19. The CDR3 DNA sequence: TGCGCCAGCAGCCAAGTGATGGATCAGGGGCTAGCCCCAGCCAAAAACATTCAGTACTTC. Amino acids: CASSQVMDQGLAPAKNIQYF.